Below are 29 T cell receptor beta chains sequenced from a single sample in a study of blood T cell repertoires in COVID-19. TCRdb keeps only in-frame clones here, not all; method: immunoSEQ multiplex PCR. The data contain over 250,000 clones, roughly 91% of them singletons. The sequenced sample consisted of PBMCs or T cells enriched from blood (not recorded which). The origin of the receptors is an older woman who had recovered from COVID-19.

In its sample, this clone was seen once. This chain links TRBV7-9 with TRBJ2-5; 8 positions match TRBD2. V dropped 8 bases and J dropped 3; count of bases not matched to a gene: 14. This CDR3 has 16 amino acids. CDR1 is SEHNR and CDR2 is FQNEAQ in the germline V gene (reference sequence). The CDR3 DNA follows: TGTGCCAGCGGTCTAGCGGGTATATCGCGGGAAGAGACCCAGTACTTC. It encodes CASGLAGISREETQYF.

The V and J genes are TRBV18 and TRBJ1-1; 7 positions agree with TRBD1. J was trimmed by 5 bases and V by 3 bases; bases with no gene match: 6. There are 14 residues in the CDR3. CDR1 KGHSH and CDR2 LQKENI come from the germline V gene. Here the CDR3 reads CASSPDRVWTEAFF. In nucleotides, the CDR3 is TGTGCCAGCTCACCTGACAGGGTTTGGACTGAAGCTTTCTTT. Combining the CDR3 with reference TRBV18 and TRBJ1-1 gives the whole variable domain NAGVMQNPRHLVRRRGQEARLRCSPMKGHSHVYWYRQLPEEGLKFMVYLQKENIIDESGMPKERFSAEFPKEGPSILRIQQVVRGDSAAYFCASSPDRVWTEAFFGQGTRLTVV.

CDR3 DNA sequence: TGTGCCAGTACTCCTAGCGGGACTTACAATGAGCAGTTCTTC. Translated: CASTPSGTYNEQFF. The J gene is TRBJ2-1, the V gene TRBV19; 9 bases are a match to TRBD2. This CDR3 comprises 14 residues. V lost 7 bases and J lost 4; bases outside the gene matches: 5. Germline CDR1 and CDR2: LNHDA and SQIVND (reference sequence). The complete variable domain, with remaining parts taken from reference TRBV19 and TRBJ2-1, reads DGGITQSPKYLFRKEGQNVTLSCEQNLNHDAMYWYRQDPGQGLRLIYYSQIVNDFQKGDIAEGYSVSREKKESFPLTVTSAQKNPTAFYLCASTPSGTYNEQFFGPGTRLTVL.

DNA for the CDR3: TGTGCCAGCTCACCATACAGGGGGACCTATGGCTACACCTTC. Residues: CASSPYRGTYGYTF. V gene TRBV18 combines with J gene TRBJ1-2; TRBD1 matches at 8 bases. The V gene end was trimmed by 2 bases and the J gene end by 4 bases; junction bases not matched to a gene: 3. This CDR3 region has 14 residues. Per germline, CDR1 KGHSH and CDR2 LQKENI. Combining the CDR3 with reference TRBV18 and TRBJ1-2 gives the whole variable domain NAGVMQNPRHLVRRRGQEARLRCSPMKGHSHVYWYRQLPEEGLKFMVYLQKENIIDESGMPKERFSAEFPKEGPSILRIQQVVRGDSAAYFCASSPYRGTYGYTFGSGTRLTVV.

The chain has TRBV28 and TRBJ2-1; D is perhaps TRBD2 (5 bases). V was shortened by 6 bases and J by 7 bases, with 22 bases between the two germline ends. The CDR3 extends over 16 amino acids. Germline V gene data show CDR1 as MDHEN and CDR2 as SYDVKM. This CDR3 reads CASRNLAGATGNEQFF. CDR3 sequence (DNA): TGTGCCAGCAGAAATCTAGCTGGCGCTACGGGGAATGAGCAGTTCTTC.

The gene calls are TRBV3-1 (or the pseudogene TRBV3-2) and TRBJ2-5; 8 nucleotides agree with TRBD2. Germline V gene sequence: CDR1 LGHDT, CDR2 YNNKEL (reference sequence). J gave up 5 bases and V 10 bases, and 9 bases lay outside the gene matches. The CDR3 is 13 amino acids. The CDR3 DNA is TGTGCCACCAGGGGACTAGGACAGGAGACCCAGTACTTC. The encoded protein is CATRGLGQETQYF.

The rearrangement joins TRBV2 to TRBJ2-7; TRBD2 is a possible D gene (6 bases). V was shortened by 4 bases and J by 5 bases, with 18 bases between the two germline ends. Per germline, CDR1 SNHLY and CDR2 FYNNEI. The CDR3 totals 15 residues. The CDR3 protein is CASSARALAKDEQYF. The CDR3 coding sequence is TGTGCCAGCAGTGCCCGTGCGCTAGCGAAAGACGAGCAGTACTTC. The whole variable domain, filled in from reference TRBV2 and TRBJ2-7, reads EPEVTQTPSHQVTQMGQEVILRCVPISNHLYFYWYRQILGQKVEFLVSFYNNEISEKSEIFDDQFSVERPDGSNFTLKIRSTKLEDSAMYFCASSARALAKDEQYFGPGTRLTVT.

The rearrangement links TRBV5-1 to TRBJ2-1; a possible D gene is TRBD1 (6 bases). Germline-derived CDR1 and CDR2 are SGHRS and YFSETQ. The V and J ends lost 0 bases and 2 bases respectively, with 6 bases between them. The CDR3 contains 14 residues. CDR3 DNA sequence: TGCGCCAGCAGCTTGGGGACAGCCTACAATGAGCAGTTCTTC. Translated, it gives CASSLGTAYNEQFF.

The chain links TRBV30 to TRBJ2-1; 9 nucleotides line up with TRBD2. The CDR3 consists of 16 residues. V lost 2 bases to trimming and J lost 2 bases; unmatched junction nucleotides: 7. Per germline, CDR1 GTSNPN and CDR2 SVGIG (reference sequence). The CDR3, as DNA: TGTGCCTGGAGTATCCCATTAGCGGGGGCCTACAATGAGCAGTTCTTC. This codes for CAWSIPLAGAYNEQFF.

This chain links TRBV4-1 with TRBJ1-1, with 10 bases fitting TRBD1. The CDR3 covers 14 residues. Per the germline V gene, CDR1 is MGHRA and CDR2 is YSYEKL. With 1 base clipped from V and 8 bases from J, the junction kept 4 bases outside the gene matches. CDR3 bases: TGCGCCAGCAGCCAAGGGGACAGGGGTTCCGAAGCTTTCTTT. Protein sequence: CASSQGDRGSEAFF.

A single count supports this clone. V is TRBV10-1 and J is TRBJ2-1, with TRBD2 matching over 8 bases. CDR1 and CDR2 (germline): WNHNN, SYGVQD (reference sequence). The CDR3 spans 17 residues. J gave up 0 bases and V 2 bases, and 6 bases lay outside the gene matches. CDR3 sequence reads: CASSEGGGWTSYNEQFF. The CDR3 nucleotides are TGCGCCAGCAGTGAGGGCGGGGGGTGGACCTCCTACAATGAGCAGTTCTTC.

This clone appeared once. This chain joins TRBV7-9 and TRBJ2-3; D not resolved. The germline CDR1 and CDR2 sequences are SEHNR and FQNEAQ (reference sequence). This CDR3 spans 13 amino acids. V lost 6 bases and J lost 5, with 12 bases in between. The CDR3 sequence is CASSSGARDTQYF. The CDR3 DNA is TGTGCCAGCAGTAGTGGAGCTCGAGATACGCAGTATTTT.

The chain uses TRBV10-3 and TRBJ2-5; TRBD1 might be the D (5 bases). Trimming pared 10 bases from V and 3 bases from J, leaving 12 bases between. In germline, CDR1 is ENHRY, CDR2 SYGVKD. There are 12 residues in the CDR3. The CDR3 loop reads CASQGFEETQYF. Written as DNA, the CDR3 is TGTGCCAGCCAGGGTTTCGAAGAGACCCAGTACTTC.

V is TRBV3-1 (or the pseudogene TRBV3-2) and J is TRBJ2-1; maybe TRBD1 (6 bases). V was shortened by 2 bases and J by 8 bases, with 16 bases between the two germline ends. Germline-derived CDR1 and CDR2 are LGHDT and YNNKEL (reference sequence). This CDR3 is 15 amino acids long. CDR3 amino acids: CASSQNVGATDEQFF. The DNA of the CDR3 is TGTGCCAGCAGCCAAAATGTGGGGGCGACCGATGAGCAGTTCTTC.

This chain links TRBV21-1 with TRBJ2-3; the table calls TRBD1, which could not be checked here. TRBV21-1 is designated a pseudogene. CDR3 length: 16 amino acids. CDR3 bases: TGTGCCAGCAGCACCACAGGGCCTTCCGGCACAGATACGCAGTATTTT. Amino acids: CASSTTGPSGTDTQYF.

This chain uses TRBV9 with TRBJ2-5, with 8 bases lining up with TRBD2. Unmatched junction bases numbered 5, after V lost 0 bases and J lost 1 base. The CDR3 runs to 16 residues. Germline V CDR1 and CDR2: SGDLS, YYNGEE. In nucleotides, the CDR3 is TGTGCCAGCAGCGTAGATTCTCGGGGGGGCCAAGAGACCCAGTACTTC. Protein sequence: CASSVDSRGGQETQYF.

This clone was counted a single time. This chain links TRBV30 with TRBJ1-2; 7 bases agree with TRBD1. J lost 1 base, V lost 8 bases, and 10 bases had no gene match. The CDR3 consists of 14 residues. Germline CDR1 reads GTSNPN; CDR2 reads SVGIG (reference sequence). This chain's CDR3 is CAGAKGTDNYGYTF. Written as DNA, the CDR3 is TGTGCCGGTGCCAAAGGGACAGATAACTATGGCTACACCTTC. Full variable domain (missing parts from reference TRBV30 and TRBJ1-2): SQTIHQWPATLVQPVGSPLSLECTVEGTSNPNLYWYRQAAGRGLQLLFYSVGIGQISSEVPQNLSASRPQDRQFILSSKKLLLSDSGFYLCAGAKGTDNYGYTFGSGTRLTVV.

This clone appeared once. The J gene is TRBJ2-2, the V gene TRBV24-1; D uncertain. The germline gives CDR1 KGHDR, CDR2 SFDVKD. This CDR3 is built from 13 residues. The V and J ends lost 3 bases and 7 bases respectively, with 8 bases between them. CDR3 protein: CATSDPRGGELFF. In nucleotides, the CDR3 is TGTGCCACCAGTGATCCCAGAGGCGGGGAGCTGTTTTTT.

The rearrangement links TRBV5-1 to TRBJ2-7, with 11 bases that match TRBD1. Germline CDR1 reads SGHRS; CDR2 reads YFSETQ. The trim removed 6 bases at V and 6 bases at J, leaving 11 bases unmatched. The CDR3 loop spans 15 amino acids. The CDR3 reads CASISGTGGLSEQYF. Written as DNA, the CDR3 is TGCGCCAGCATCTCCGGGACAGGGGGATTGAGCGAGCAGTACTTC.

This sequence joins TRBV7-3 and TRBJ2-7; 10 bases fit TRBD1. After removal of 4 bases from V and 5 bases from J, the junction contained 5 bases not matched to a gene. CDR1 is SGHTA, CDR2 FQGTGA, per germline. The CDR3 runs to 14 residues. CDR3 coding DNA: TGTGCCAGCAGCTCAGGGGGGACAGGGGACGAGCAGTACTTC. It encodes CASSSGGTGDEQYF.

Points on this clone: Additional DNA sequences in this sample encode the identical CDR3. V is TRBV11-3 and J is TRBJ2-7; D ambiguous. V was trimmed by 1 base and J by 1 base, leaving 8 bases between them. In germline, CDR1 is SGHNT, CDR2 YENEEA. The CDR3 spans 14 residues. This chain's CDR3 is CASSLVGSSYEQYF. The CDR3 DNA reads as TGTGCCAGCAGCTTAGTGGGCTCTTCCTACGAGCAGTACTTC.

The chain has TRBV27 and TRBJ1-5, with TRBD1 as a possible D gene (5 bases). Germline assignment: CDR1 MNHEY and CDR2 SMNVEV (reference sequence). The CDR3 consists of 14 residues. Trimming took 2 bases from V and 5 from J, leaving 10 bases between them. In DNA form, the CDR3 reads TGTGCCAGCAGTTTAAGCGCAGGGTATCAGCCCCAGCATTTT. This translates into CASSLSAGYQPQHF.

This clone showed up just a few times. The chain recombines TRBV7-9 with TRBJ2-1; 7 bases align to TRBD1. The CDR3 has 16 amino acids. Germline lookup yields CDR1 SEHNR and CDR2 FQNEAQ (reference sequence). V dropped 3 bases and J dropped 2; count of bases not matched to a gene: 7. CDR3 coding DNA: TGTGCCAGCAGCTTGGCCGGGACAGAGACCTACAATGAGCAGTTCTTC. Residues: CASSLAGTETYNEQFF.

This chain links TRBV12-3 or TRBV12-4 with TRBJ2-5; tentatively, D is TRBD1 (5 bases). Trimming pared 5 bases from V and 9 bases from J, leaving 10 bases between. CDR3 length equals 11 residues. The CDR3 region is CASSDQGAQYF. In nucleotides, the CDR3 is TGTGCCAGCAGTGATCAAGGGGCCCAGTACTTC.

This clone has a single count. This rearrangement joins TRBV3-1 (or the pseudogene TRBV3-2) to TRBJ2-1; possible D gene TRBD1, 7 bases. This CDR3 spans 14 amino acids. The V and J ends lost 8 bases and 3 bases respectively, with 14 bases between them. Germline CDR1 LGHDT, CDR2 YNNKEL (reference sequence). As DNA, the CDR3 is TGTGCCAGCGCAGGCGGGACAGACTACAATGAGCAGTTCTTC. The encoded protein is CASAGGTDYNEQFF.

The chain links TRBV30 to TRBJ1-3; D is possibly TRBD1 (5 bases). V was trimmed by 0 bases and J by 4 bases, leaving 10 bases between them. Germline-derived CDR1 and CDR2 are GTSNPN and SVGIG (reference sequence). This CDR3 has 14 amino acids. The CDR3: CAWSVSGQGNTIYF. CDR3 DNA: TGTGCCTGGAGTGTATCAGGGCAGGGAAACACCATATATTTT.

The chain recombines TRBV27 with TRBJ2-7; no clear D. The germline V gene encodes CDR1 MNHEY and CDR2 SMNVEV (reference sequence). The V end lost 3 bases, the J end lost 2 bases, and 5 bases lay between the germline ends. The CDR3 sequence is 12 residues long. DNA of the CDR3: TGTGCCAGCAGTTTCTCTGCCTACGAGCAGTACTTC. Its protein is CASSFSAYEQYF.

The chain employs TRBV9 and TRBJ2-1; D ambiguous. Germline CDR1 SGDLS, CDR2 YYNGEE. The CDR3 sequence is 15 residues long. The V and J ends lost 4 bases and 3 bases respectively, with 14 bases between them. CDR3 nucleotides: TGTGCCAGCAGCACCGACAACGGCGACTACAATGAGCAGTTCTTC. Translated, it gives CASSTDNGDYNEQFF.

The chain uses TRBV28 and TRBJ2-7, with 10 bases lining up with TRBD1. The V gene end was trimmed by 10 bases and the J gene end by 2 bases; junction bases not matched to a gene: 5. This CDR3 comprises 13 residues. Germline CDR1 and CDR2: MDHEN and SYDVKM. CDR3 sequence (DNA): TGTGCCACCCGGACAGGGGGGGCCTACGAGCAGTACTTC. Amino acids: CATRTGGAYEQYF.